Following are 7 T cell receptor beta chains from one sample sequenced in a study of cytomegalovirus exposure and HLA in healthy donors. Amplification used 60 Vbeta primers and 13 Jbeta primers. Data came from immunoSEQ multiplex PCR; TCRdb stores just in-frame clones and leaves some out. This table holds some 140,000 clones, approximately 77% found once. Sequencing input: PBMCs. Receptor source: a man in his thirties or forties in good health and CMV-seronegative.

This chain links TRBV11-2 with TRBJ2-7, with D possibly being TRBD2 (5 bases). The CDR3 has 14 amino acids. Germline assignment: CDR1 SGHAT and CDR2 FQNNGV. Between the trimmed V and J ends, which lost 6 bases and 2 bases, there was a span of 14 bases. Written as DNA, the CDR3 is TGTGCCAGCAGTTCCCCCAGCGGTACCTACGAGCAGTACTTC. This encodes CASSSPSGTYEQYF.

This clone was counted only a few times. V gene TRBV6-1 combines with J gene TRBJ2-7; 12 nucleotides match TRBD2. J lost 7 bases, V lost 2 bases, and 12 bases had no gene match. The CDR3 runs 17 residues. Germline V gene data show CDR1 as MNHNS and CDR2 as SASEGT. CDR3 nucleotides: TGTGCCAGCAGTGAAAGGGCTAGCGGGAGGGCCCAGGAAGAGCAGTACTTC. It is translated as CASSERASGRAQEEQYF.

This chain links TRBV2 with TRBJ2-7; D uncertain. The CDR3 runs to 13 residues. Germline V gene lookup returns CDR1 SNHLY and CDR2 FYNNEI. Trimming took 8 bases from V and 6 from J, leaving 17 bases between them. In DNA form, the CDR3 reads TGTGCCAGCCTAATCAATAGAGATGGCGAGCAGTACTTC. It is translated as CASLINRDGEQYF.

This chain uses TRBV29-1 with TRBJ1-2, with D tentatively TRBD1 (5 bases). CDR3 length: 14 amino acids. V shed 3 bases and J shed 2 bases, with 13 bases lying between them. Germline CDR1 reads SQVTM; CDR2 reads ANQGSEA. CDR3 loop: CSVEVAGKNYGYTF. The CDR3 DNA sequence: TGCAGCGTTGAGGTGGCAGGGAAGAACTATGGCTACACCTTC.

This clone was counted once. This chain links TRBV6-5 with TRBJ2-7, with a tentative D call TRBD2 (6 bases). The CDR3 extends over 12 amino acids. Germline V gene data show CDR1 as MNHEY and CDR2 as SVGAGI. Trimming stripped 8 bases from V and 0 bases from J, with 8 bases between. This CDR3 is CASAGPSYEQYF. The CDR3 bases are TGTGCCAGCGCGGGGCCCTCCTACGAGCAGTACTTC.

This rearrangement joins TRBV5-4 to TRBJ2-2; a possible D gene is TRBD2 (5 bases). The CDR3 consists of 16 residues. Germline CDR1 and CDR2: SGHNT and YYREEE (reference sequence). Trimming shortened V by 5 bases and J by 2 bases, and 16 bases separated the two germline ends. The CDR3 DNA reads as TGTGCCAGCAGATACAGCGGAAGTTCTAACACCGGGGAGCTGTTTTTT. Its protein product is CASRYSGSSNTGELFF.

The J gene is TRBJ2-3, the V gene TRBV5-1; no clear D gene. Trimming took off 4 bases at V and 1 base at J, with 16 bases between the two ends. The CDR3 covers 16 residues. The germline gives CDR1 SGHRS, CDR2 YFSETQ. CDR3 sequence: CASSPFGGWGTDTQYF. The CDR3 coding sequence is TGCGCCAGCAGCCCCTTTGGCGGCTGGGGCACAGATACGCAGTATTTT. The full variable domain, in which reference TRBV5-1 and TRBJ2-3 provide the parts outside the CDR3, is KAGVTQTPRYLIKTRGQQVTLSCSPISGHRSVSWYQQTPGQGLQFLFEYFSETQRNKGNFPGRFSGRQFSNSRSEMNVSTLELGDSALYLCASSPFGGWGTDTQYFGPGTRLTVL.